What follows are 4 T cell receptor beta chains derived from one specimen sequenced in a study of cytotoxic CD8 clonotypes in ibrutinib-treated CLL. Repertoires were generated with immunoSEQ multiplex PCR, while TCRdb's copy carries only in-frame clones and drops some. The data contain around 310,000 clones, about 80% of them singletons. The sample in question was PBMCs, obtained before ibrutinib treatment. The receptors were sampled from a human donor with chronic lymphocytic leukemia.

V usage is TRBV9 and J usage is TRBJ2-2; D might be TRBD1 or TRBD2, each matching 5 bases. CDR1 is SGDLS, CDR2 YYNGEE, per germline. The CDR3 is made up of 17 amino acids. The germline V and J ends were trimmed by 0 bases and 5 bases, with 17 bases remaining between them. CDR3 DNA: TGTGCCAGCAGCGTAGGGGGACCTGGTTTCCATACCGGGGAGCTGTTTTTT. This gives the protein CASSVGGPGFHTGELFF.

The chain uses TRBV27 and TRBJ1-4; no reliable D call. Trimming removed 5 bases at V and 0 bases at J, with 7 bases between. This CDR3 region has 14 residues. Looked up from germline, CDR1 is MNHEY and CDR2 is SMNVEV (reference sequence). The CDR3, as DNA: TGTGCCAGCAGTACCCCCGCAACTAATGAAAAACTGTTTTTT. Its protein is CASSTPATNEKLFF.

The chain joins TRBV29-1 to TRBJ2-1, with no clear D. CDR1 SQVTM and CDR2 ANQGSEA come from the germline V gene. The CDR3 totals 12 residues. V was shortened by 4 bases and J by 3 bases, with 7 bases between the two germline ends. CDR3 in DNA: TGCAGCGTTGCCGCAGTCTACAATGAGCAGTTCTTC. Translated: CSVAAVYNEQFF.

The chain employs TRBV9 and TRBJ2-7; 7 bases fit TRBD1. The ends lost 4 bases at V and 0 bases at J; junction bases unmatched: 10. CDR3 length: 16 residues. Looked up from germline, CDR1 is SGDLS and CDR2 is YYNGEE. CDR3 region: CASSHPQTGTSYEQYF. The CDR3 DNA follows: TGTGCCAGCAGCCACCCTCAGACAGGGACCTCCTACGAGCAGTACTTC.